The present entry profiles one T cell receptor (beta chain) with its context. Germline V gene lookup returns CDR1 MNHEY and CDR2 SMNVEV (reference sequence). The CDR3 length is 16 residues. V dropped 4 bases and J dropped 4 bases, with 20 bases sitting between them. These data are taken from a study of T cell changes during pregnancy in multiple sclerosis. Assay: immunoSEQ multiplex PCR; the TCRdb copy retains only in-frame clones and omits some. The table lists tens of thousands of clones, approximately 90% of them singletons. The starting material was PBMCs, obtained in the first trimester of pregnancy. The receptor comes from a female donor in good health, serving as a control in a pregnancy study. Some clones in this sample may be carry-over from other donors' samples. The rearrangement uses TRBV27 and TRBJ2-7; a possible D gene is TRBD2 (7 bases). In DNA, the CDR3 is TGTGCCAGCAGTTCGCCTATGGGGGGGGGCTTTTACGAGCAGTACTTC. Translated, it gives CASSSPMGGGFYEQYF.